The entry below describes one T cell receptor beta chain. Its target is unknown. The template was RNA from unsorted bulk tissue. Germline V gene lookup returns CDR1 SGHNT and CDR2 YENEEA. The CDR3 has 13 residues. The ends were cut back, 6 bases at V and 2 bases at J, with 8 bases in the middle. TCRbeta libraries were built with three rounds of nested PCR, modified from ARM-PCR. TCRdb redid the calling of the multiplex PCR reads with MiXCR, one entry per CDR3 protein. Among 110,000 or so distinct CDR3 sequences listed, roughly 73% were seen once. This sample stems from a study of tumor and adjacent non-tumor tissue in lung cancer. Study-wide context: The patients, about nine men and several women, were about 30 to 85 with stage I to III disease. Study observations and caveats: Tumor tissue had significantly higher TCR diversity than normal lung. Higher tumor TCR diversity was associated with shorter survival.

The sequenced sample was lung tumor tissue. The clonotype comes from a woman in her fifties or sixties with non-small cell lung cancer. The chain has TRBV11-3 and TRBJ2-1; unclear D gene. CDR3 protein: CASRLCAYNEQFF. DNA for the CDR3: TGTGCCAGCAGGTTATGTGCCTACAATGAGCAGTTCTTC. The full variable domain, completed using reference TRBV11-3 and TRBJ2-1, is EAGVVQSPRYKIIEKKQPVAFWCNPISGHNTLYWYLQNLGQGPELLIRYENEEAVDDSQLPKDRFSAERLKGVDSTLKIQPAELGDSAVYLCASRLCAYNEQFFGPGTRLTVL.